These 21 T cell receptor beta chains were all obtained from the same sample, sequenced in a study of blood T cell repertoires in COVID-19. Using immunoSEQ multiplex PCR, the repertoire was profiled, and TCRdb retains in-frame clones only, with some absent. The sample consists of some 70,000 clones, 87% of them appearing once. The sequencing sample was made of peripheral blood. The receptors here all came from a woman aged 50 to 60 with COVID-19, enrolled during active disease.

The chain has TRBV6-5 and TRBJ2-7, with D possibly being TRBD1 (6 bases). V gave up 4 bases and J gave up 7 bases, with 17 bases separating them. CDR1 is MNHEY and CDR2 is SVGAGI in the germline V gene. The CDR3 extends over 14 amino acids. CDR3 nucleotides: TGTGCCAGCAGTTCTCGATTAGGGGGTTGGGAGCAGTACTTC. It specifies CASSSRLGGWEQYF.

The chain carries TRBV11-2 and TRBJ2-2; no firm D call. V was shortened by 5 bases and J by 8 bases, with 12 bases between the two germline ends. Germline-derived CDR1 and CDR2 are SGHAT and FQNNGV. This CDR3 region has 13 residues. In DNA, the CDR3 is TGTGCCAGCAGCCGTTGGGCTGCGGGGGAGCTGTTTTTT. This encodes CASSRWAAGELFF.

This clone was seen more than once but under ten times. The rearrangement joins TRBV5-1 to TRBJ1-4, with 7 bases aligning to TRBD1. J gave up 5 bases and V 1 base, and 5 bases lay outside the gene matches. Germline-derived CDR1 and CDR2 are SGHRS and YFSETQ. The CDR3 length is 15 residues. CDR3 DNA: TGCGCCAGCAGCTTGATGGGACAGAAAAATGAAAAACTGTTTTTT. Its protein product is CASSLMGQKNEKLFF.

This rearrangement joins TRBV30 to TRBJ1-5; 9 bases are shared with TRBD1. The junction had 2 bases not matched to a gene; V was cut back by 2 bases and J by 6 bases. The CDR3 has 13 residues. CDR1 and CDR2 from the germline V gene are GTSNPN and SVGIG (reference sequence). CDR3 DNA: TGTGCCTGGAGTCCGGGACAGGGTCAGCCCCAGCATTTT. This codes for CAWSPGQGQPQHF.

The CDR3 reads CASSPTGGINEQFF. The CDR3 DNA is TGTGCCAGCTCACCTACAGGTGGGATTAATGAGCAGTTCTTC. The chain has TRBV18 and TRBJ2-1, with a possible D match to TRBD1 (5 bases). CDR1 and CDR2 from the germline V gene are KGHSH and LQKENI. V was cut by 3 bases and J by 7 bases, with 13 bases left in between. CDR3 size: 14 residues.

V gene TRBV28 combines with J gene TRBJ1-6; D remains ambiguous. The CDR3 covers 14 residues. Trimming removed 6 bases at V and 7 bases at J, with 13 bases between. Germline CDR1 and CDR2: MDHEN and SYDVKM. Here the CDR3 DNA reads TGTGCCAGCAGCAATTTATTTCGGAATTCACCCCTCCACTTT. Amino acid sequence: CASSNLFRNSPLHF. The full variable domain, in which reference TRBV28 and TRBJ1-6 provide the parts outside the CDR3, is DVKVTQSSRYLVKRTGEKVFLECVQDMDHENMFWYRQDPGLGLRLIYFSYDVKMKEKGDIPEGYSVSREKKERFSLILESASTNQTSMYLCASSNLFRNSPLHFGNGTRLTVT.

This chain uses TRBV5-1 with TRBJ2-1; 9 bases are a match to TRBD1. Germline V CDR1 and CDR2: SGHRS, YFSETQ. The CDR3 sequence is 14 residues long. V gave up 4 bases and J gave up 6 bases; unmatched junction bases: 5. CDR3 region: CASSPLTGGNEQFF. CDR3 DNA: TGCGCCAGCAGCCCGCTGACAGGGGGCAATGAGCAGTTCTTC.

This rearrangement joins TRBV7-2 to TRBJ2-5; perhaps TRBD1 as D (5 bases). Germline values: CDR1 SGHTA, CDR2 FQGNSA. Trimming shortened V by 2 bases and J by 2 bases, and 6 bases separated the two germline ends. There are 13 residues in the CDR3. CDR3 bases: TGTGCCAGCAGCTTAAGGACACAAGAGACCCAGTACTTC. This translates into CASSLRTQETQYF. Full variable domain (missing parts from reference TRBV7-2 and TRBJ2-5): GAGVSQSPSNKVTEKGKDVELRCDPISGHTALYWYRQSLGQGLEFLIYFQGNSAPDKSGLPSDRFSAERTGGSVSTLTIQRTQQEDSAVYLCASSLRTQETQYFGPGTRLLVL.

This clone was observed a single time. The V and J genes are TRBV28 and TRBJ1-6, with TRBD1 identical over 8 bases. Germline V gives CDR1 MDHEN, CDR2 SYDVKM. The CDR3 is 15 amino acids. With V trimmed by 5 bases and J by 10 bases, 10 bases remained unmatched. As DNA, the CDR3 is TGTGCCAGCAGTCCTAGCAGGGGGCGGGGGTCACCCCTCCACTTT. Its protein product is CASSPSRGRGSPLHF.

The J gene is TRBJ2-5, the V gene TRBV7-9, with no clear D. The CDR3 is 13 residues long. The V end lost 1 base, the J end lost 5 bases, and 8 bases lay between the germline ends. The germline V gene has CDR1 SEHNR and CDR2 FQNEAQ (reference sequence). The CDR3 nucleotides read TGTGCCAGCAGCTTAGATTCGGAGGAGACCCAGTACTTC. Translation gives CASSLDSEETQYF.

The chain couples TRBV28 to TRBJ2-4; D may be TRBD2 (5 bases). V was trimmed by 6 bases and J by 2 bases, leaving 11 bases between them. Germline CDR1 and CDR2: MDHEN and SYDVKM. The CDR3 length is 14 residues. CDR3 in DNA: TGTGCCAGCAGACTAGTTGGATCCAAAAACATTCAGTACTTC. Protein sequence: CASRLVGSKNIQYF.

The V gene is TRBV6-6, the J gene TRBJ2-1; 8 nucleotides agree with TRBD2. In germline, CDR1 is MNHNY, CDR2 SVGAGI (reference sequence). The CDR3 totals 16 residues. V dropped 5 bases and J dropped 7; count of bases not matched to a gene: 13. The CDR3 bases are TGTGCCAGCAGTGCTCTAGGGGCTGGGACTAGGAATGAGCAGTTCTTC. This encodes CASSALGAGTRNEQFF.

The chain employs TRBV19 and TRBJ2-2; 10 bases align to TRBD2. The CDR3 totals 16 residues. The germline gives CDR1 LNHDA, CDR2 SQIVND (reference sequence). Germline trimming cut 6 bases from V and 3 bases from J; bases unmatched to any gene: 7. The CDR3 DNA reads TGTGCCAGTAGGTCTAGCGGGAGCCCCGACACCGGGGAGCTGTTTTTT. Translating it yields CASRSSGSPDTGELFF.

This rearrangement joins TRBV5-4 to TRBJ2-7, with D tentatively TRBD2 (6 bases). The CDR3 has 12 amino acids. The germline CDR1 and CDR2 sequences are SGHNT and YYREEE (reference sequence). The V gene lost 4 bases and the J gene lost 6 bases, with 11 bases spanning the gap. CDR3 loop: CASSTGVREQYF. CDR3 nucleotide sequence: TGTGCCAGCAGCACGGGAGTACGCGAGCAGTACTTC. Full variable domain (outside the CDR3, taken from reference TRBV5-4 and TRBJ2-7): ETGVTQSPTHLIKTRGQQVTLRCSSQSGHNTVSWYQQALGQGPQFIFQYYREEENGRGNFPPRFSGLQFPNYSSELNVNALELDDSALYLCASSTGVREQYFGPGTRLTVT.

The CDR3 loop reads CASSSRDFQETQYF. The CDR3 DNA follows: TGTGCCAGCAGTTCAAGGGACTTCCAAGAGACCCAGTACTTC. The chain carries TRBV27 and TRBJ2-5, with TRBD2 as a possible D gene (6 bases). V lost 4 bases to trimming and J lost 1 base, with 10 bases between them. There are 14 residues in the CDR3. Per germline, CDR1 MNHEY and CDR2 SMNVEV (reference sequence).

This chain connects TRBV28 to TRBJ2-7; D may be TRBD2 (6 bases). This CDR3 is built from 15 residues. Trimming pared 5 bases from V and 2 bases from J, leaving 16 bases between. Germline V gene sequence: CDR1 MDHEN, CDR2 SYDVKM. CDR3 residues: CASSPRWREAYEQYF. DNA for the CDR3: TGTGCCAGCAGTCCCCGATGGCGGGAAGCCTACGAGCAGTACTTC.

The rearrangement links TRBV5-1 to TRBJ2-7, with D possibly being TRBD2 (5 bases). From germline, CDR1 is SGHRS and CDR2 YFSETQ. The CDR3 loop spans 11 amino acids. V dropped 4 bases and J dropped 3 bases, with 5 bases sitting between them. In nucleotides, the CDR3 is TGCGCCAGCAGCCGGGACTACGAGCAGTACTTC. The encoded protein is CASSRDYEQYF.

The chain links TRBV7-9 to TRBJ2-1; TRBD2 matches 7 bases. Trimming cost V 5 bases and J 6 bases; bases outside gene matches: 4. The CDR3 contains 13 residues. The germline V gene encodes CDR1 SEHNR and CDR2 FQNEAQ (reference sequence). CDR3 residues: CASSQRDRNEQFF. CDR3 nucleotide sequence: TGTGCCAGCAGCCAGCGGGACCGCAATGAGCAGTTCTTC. The full variable domain, in which reference TRBV7-9 and TRBJ2-1 provide the parts outside the CDR3, is DTGVSQNPRHKITKRGQNVTFRCDPISEHNRLYWYRQTLGQGPEFLTYFQNEAQLEKSRLLSDRFSAERPKGSFSTLEIQRTEQGDSAMYLCASSQRDRNEQFFGPGTRLTVL.

The chain joins TRBV29-1 to TRBJ1-1; 7 nucleotides match TRBD1. Trimming at V came to 4 bases and at J to 10 bases, leaving 6 bases not matched to a gene. The CDR3 sequence is 11 residues long. Germline V CDR1 and CDR2: SQVTM, ANQGSEA. CDR3 loop: CSVVDRGRAFF. The CDR3 nucleotides are TGCAGCGTTGTGGATAGGGGGCGAGCTTTCTTT.

The chain is built from TRBV28 and TRBJ2-3, with 9 bases lining up with TRBD2. Germline trimming cut 3 bases from V and 5 bases from J; bases unmatched to any gene: 0. Germline CDR1 and CDR2: MDHEN and SYDVKM. This CDR3 contains 13 residues. CDR3 bases: TGTGCCAGCAGTTTGACTAGCGGAGATACGCAGTATTTT. Encoded protein: CASSLTSGDTQYF.

The rearrangement uses TRBV10-2 and TRBJ2-2, with TRBD2 matching 12 bases. The J segment lost 5 bases and the V segment lost 0 bases, leaving 4 bases of the junction unmatched. This CDR3 contains 17 residues. Germline lookup yields CDR1 WSHSY and CDR2 SAAADI. CDR3 DNA sequence: TGCGCCAGCAGTGAGTCAGGGACTAGCGGGTTTACCGGGGAGCTGTTTTTT. It translates to CASSESGTSGFTGELFF.